This TCR beta chain was recorded in a study of PD-1 blockade in classical Hodgkin lymphoma (dated by TCRdb to about 2020). With regard to the full study: Nivolumab dosing was 3 mg/kg intravenously every 2 weeks, continuing until either disease progression or unacceptable toxicity. To define a peripheral blood immune signature of response to PD-1 blockade in classical Hodgkin lymphoma, the study combined TCR beta sequencing with CyTOF.

What this sample's time point label stands for: cycle 1 day 1 (C1D1), immediately before nivolumab initiation. Every trial patient had relapsed after autologous stem cell transplantation, and cohorts A, B and C differed in prior brentuximab vedotin exposure. A total of under 70 patients with relapsed/refractory classical Hodgkin lymphoma made up the trial cohort, and each patient's best overall response was complete response, partial response or progressive disease. Single-agent nivolumab was administered to trial patients in the multi-cohort phase II CheckMate 205 trial. An independent review committee assessed best overall response using the 2007 International Working Group response criteria. Trial PBMCs were collected immediately before nivolumab initiation (C1D1) and during therapy at cycle 2 day 1 and cycle 4 day 1. After peripheral blood was drawn into 8 mL Vacutainer Cell Preparation Tubes, PBMCs were isolated by centrifugation and then cryopreserved.

The Qiagen DNeasy kit was used to extract genomic DNA both from unsorted PBMCs and from the negatively selected CD4+ and CD8+ fractions. Using primers that anneal to V and J segments, immunoSEQ multiplex PCR amplified the TCR beta CDR3 regions. Amplification bias was minimized using a synthetic immune receptor repertoire, and residual bias was removed computationally after sequencing. In the paper's pipeline: Repertoire diversity was quantified as the Shannon entropy index using custom Python scripts. Unsorted, CD4+ and CD8+ repertoires were examined separately, except in combined analyses, for which CD4+ and CD8+ sequences were merged in silico. A clone counted as expanded when the clone's frequency after treatment rose at least 2-fold relative to C1D1, and clones undetected at baseline were given a pseudocount of 0.5. Singleton clones were defined as clones with 0 or 1 copy at C1D1, and non-singleton clones were defined as clones with 2 or more copies. Clones expanded in unsorted samples were labelled as CD4+, CD8+ or unknown by matching protein sequences in sorted samples from the same patient. Diversity changes from C1D1 to C4D1 were tested in paired samples using Wilcoxon tests. This is the immuneACCESS table as TCRdb keeps it, with only in-frame sequences that have V and J called. A part of the clones is gone; compared with another copy, unresolved V genes explain less than half, and the rest is unexplained. The V and J calls and clone size were taken over from that table, and D and trimming were inferred from the DNA. Recorded for this sample are approximately 21,000 clones; less than 80% of them occurred a single time. Jointly, the top ten make up around 21% of the sample.

With respect to this clone: The antigen it binds to is not known. Nothing much larger sits one base from this clone, and base qualities are not available.

The CDR3 contains 15 residues, cysteine and phenylalanine counted. The DNA shown is the 45-base CDR3, in frame from base 1. V is pared back by 2 bases and J by 2 bases, with 10 bases lying between the germline termini. Taken from the germline V gene, the CDR1 and CDR2 loops are MDHEN and SYDVKM. Overall study outcomes, separate from this receptor: Baseline diversity similar to that of newly diagnosed patients was observed in trial patients achieving complete response, whereas significantly lower diversity was observed in partial responders and progressors. A significant rise by C4D1 was seen in CD4+ but not CD8+ TCR diversity (p=0.0027 vs p=0.16), with the rise being most apparent in complete responders (p=0.02). Baseline TCR diversity was reported to be lower in newly diagnosed patients than in healthy donors, and even lower in relapsed/refractory patients. Patients starting nivolumab less than 1 year after ASCT had lower diversity and were excluded from later analyses to avoid confounding by immune reconstitution. Only a single clinical trial cohort was studied, and what caused the repertoire differences, possibly disease activity or prior therapy, remained undefined.

The sequence came from a human donor with classical Hodgkin lymphoma. The chain was built from TRBV28 and TRBJ1-3; possibly the D gene is TRBD1, per 6 matching bases. Sequences were derived from peripheral blood mononuclear cells (PBMCs), sampled at baseline. For the CDR3, the sequence is CASSLGGQTGNTIYF. DNA sequence: TGTGCCAGCAGTTTAGGTGGACAGACTGGAAACACCATATATTTT.